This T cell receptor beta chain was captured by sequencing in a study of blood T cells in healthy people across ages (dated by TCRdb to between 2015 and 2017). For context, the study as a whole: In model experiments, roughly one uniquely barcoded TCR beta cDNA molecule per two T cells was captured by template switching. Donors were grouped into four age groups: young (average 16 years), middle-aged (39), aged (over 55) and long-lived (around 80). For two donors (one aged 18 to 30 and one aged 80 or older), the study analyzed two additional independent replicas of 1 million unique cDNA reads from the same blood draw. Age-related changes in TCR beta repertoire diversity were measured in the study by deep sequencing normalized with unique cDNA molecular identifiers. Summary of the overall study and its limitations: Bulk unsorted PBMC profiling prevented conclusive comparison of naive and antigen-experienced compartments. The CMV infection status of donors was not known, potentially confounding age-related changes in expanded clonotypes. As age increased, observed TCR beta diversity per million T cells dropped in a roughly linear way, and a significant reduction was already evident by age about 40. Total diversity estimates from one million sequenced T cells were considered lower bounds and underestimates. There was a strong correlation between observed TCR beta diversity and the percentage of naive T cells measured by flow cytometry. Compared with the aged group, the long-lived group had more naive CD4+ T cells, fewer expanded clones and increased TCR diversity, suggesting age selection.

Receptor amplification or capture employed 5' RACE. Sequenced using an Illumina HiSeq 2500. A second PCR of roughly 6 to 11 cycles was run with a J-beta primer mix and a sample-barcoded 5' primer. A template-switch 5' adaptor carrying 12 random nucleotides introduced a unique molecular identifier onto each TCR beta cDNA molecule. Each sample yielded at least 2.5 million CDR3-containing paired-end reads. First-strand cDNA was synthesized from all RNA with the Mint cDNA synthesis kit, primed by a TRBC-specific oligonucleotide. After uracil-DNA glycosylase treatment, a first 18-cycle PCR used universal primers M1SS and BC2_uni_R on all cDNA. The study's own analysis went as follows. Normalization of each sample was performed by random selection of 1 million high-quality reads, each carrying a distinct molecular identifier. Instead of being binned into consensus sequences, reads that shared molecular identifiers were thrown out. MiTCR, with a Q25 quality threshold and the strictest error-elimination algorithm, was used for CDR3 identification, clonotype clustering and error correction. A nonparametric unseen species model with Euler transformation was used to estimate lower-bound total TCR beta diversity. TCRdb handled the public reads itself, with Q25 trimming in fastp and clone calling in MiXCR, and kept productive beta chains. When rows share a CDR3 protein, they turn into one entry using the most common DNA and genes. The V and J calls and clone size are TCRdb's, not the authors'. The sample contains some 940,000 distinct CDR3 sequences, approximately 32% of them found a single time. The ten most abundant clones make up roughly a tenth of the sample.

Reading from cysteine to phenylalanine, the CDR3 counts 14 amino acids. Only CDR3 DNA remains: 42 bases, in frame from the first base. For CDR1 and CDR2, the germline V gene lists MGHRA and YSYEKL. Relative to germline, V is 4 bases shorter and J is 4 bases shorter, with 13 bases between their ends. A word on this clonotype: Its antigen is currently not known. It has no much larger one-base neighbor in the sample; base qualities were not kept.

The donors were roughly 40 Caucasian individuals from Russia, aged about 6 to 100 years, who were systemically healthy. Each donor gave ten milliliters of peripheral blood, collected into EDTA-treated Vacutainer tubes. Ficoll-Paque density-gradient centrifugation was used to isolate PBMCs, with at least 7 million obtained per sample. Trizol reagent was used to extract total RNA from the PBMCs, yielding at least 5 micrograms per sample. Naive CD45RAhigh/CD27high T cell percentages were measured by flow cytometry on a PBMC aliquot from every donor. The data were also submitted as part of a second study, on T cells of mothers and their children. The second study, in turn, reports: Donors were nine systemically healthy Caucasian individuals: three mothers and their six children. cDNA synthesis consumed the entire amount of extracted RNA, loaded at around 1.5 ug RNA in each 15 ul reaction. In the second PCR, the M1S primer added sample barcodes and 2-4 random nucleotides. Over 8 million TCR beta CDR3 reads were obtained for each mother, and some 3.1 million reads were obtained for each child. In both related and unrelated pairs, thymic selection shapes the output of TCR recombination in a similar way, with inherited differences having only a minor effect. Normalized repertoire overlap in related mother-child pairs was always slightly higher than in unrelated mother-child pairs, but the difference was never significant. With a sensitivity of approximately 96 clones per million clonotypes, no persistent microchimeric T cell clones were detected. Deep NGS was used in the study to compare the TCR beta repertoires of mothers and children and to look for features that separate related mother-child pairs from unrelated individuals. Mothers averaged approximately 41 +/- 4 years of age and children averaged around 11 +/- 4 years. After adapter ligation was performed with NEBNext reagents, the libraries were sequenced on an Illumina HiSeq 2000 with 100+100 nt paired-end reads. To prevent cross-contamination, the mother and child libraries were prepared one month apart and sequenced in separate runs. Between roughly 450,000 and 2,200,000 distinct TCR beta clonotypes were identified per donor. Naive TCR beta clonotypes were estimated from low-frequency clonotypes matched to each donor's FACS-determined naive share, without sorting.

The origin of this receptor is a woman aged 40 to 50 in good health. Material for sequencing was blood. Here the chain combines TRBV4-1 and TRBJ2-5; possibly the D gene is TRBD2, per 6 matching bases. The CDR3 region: CASSPGALTETQYF. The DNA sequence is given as TGCGCCAGCAGCCCGGGAGCTTTAACAGAGACCCAGTACTTC.